The 4 T cell receptor beta chains in this list originate from one sample, sequenced in a study of blood T cell repertoires in COVID-19. TCRdb keeps only in-frame clones here, not all; method: immunoSEQ multiplex PCR. Here the sample spans 450,000 to 500,000 clones, around nine tenths being singletons. The specimen was PBMCs or T cells enriched from blood (not recorded which). The receptors were gathered from a woman aged 55-75 years who had recovered from COVID-19.

This clone has just one count. The rearrangement joins TRBV27 to TRBJ1-5, with unresolved D. Trimming removed 3 bases at V and 0 bases at J, with 6 bases between. This CDR3 region has 14 residues. Per germline, CDR1 MNHEY and CDR2 SMNVEV (reference sequence). The CDR3 DNA is TGTGCCAGCAGTTTCGGGTATAGCAATCAGCCCCAGCATTTT. As protein: CASSFGYSNQPQHF.

Note on this clone: The same CDR3 arises from other DNA sequences in this sample as well. This chain links TRBV25-1 with TRBJ2-5, with D tentatively TRBD1 (7 bases). This CDR3 comprises 14 residues. The V gene's germline CDR1 is MGHDK and CDR2 SYGVNS. V was shortened by 1 base and J by 5 bases, with 11 bases between the two germline ends. The CDR3 bases are TGTGCCAGCAGTGAATGGAGGGGACAGGAGACCCAGTACTTC. It encodes CASSEWRGQETQYF.

V is TRBV3-1 (or the pseudogene TRBV3-2) and J is TRBJ2-7; 7 bases match TRBD1. This CDR3 has 15 amino acids. From germline, CDR1 is LGHDT and CDR2 YNNKEL (reference sequence). V was pared by 1 base and J by 0 bases, with 3 bases of the junction left unmatched. The CDR3 DNA follows: TGTGCCAGCAGCCAAGTGACAGGGAACTCCTACGAGCAGTACTTC. Its translation is CASSQVTGNSYEQYF.

The V and J genes are TRBV27 and TRBJ1-1; D is possibly TRBD1 (6 bases). Trimming stripped 4 bases from V and 8 bases from J, with 23 bases between. The CDR3 runs 16 residues. Germline CDR1 and CDR2: MNHEY and SMNVEV (reference sequence). The CDR3 here is CASSSDRRGRGSEAFF. CDR3 in DNA: TGTGCCAGCAGTTCTGACCGCAGGGGACGGGGATCGGAAGCTTTCTTT.